These T cell receptor beta chains were read from a single sample in a study of blood T cell repertoires in COVID-19. Assay: immunoSEQ multiplex PCR; the TCRdb copy retains only in-frame clones and omits some. The repertoire consists of some 240,000 clones, with 65% to 85% occurring once and the leading ten covering 1.5% to 1.9%. The sample was peripheral blood. The receptors derive from a woman aged 40 to 50 who had recovered from COVID-19. Each CDR3 is given with its conserved first and last residue. Each record gives: J gene, V gene, clone size, D gene, CDR3 DNA, CDR3 protein. The D gene is left open where the match is weak. The size field is filled for only some rows; it gives once, few, many or a size class.

TRBJ1-1	TRBV28	-	-	TGTGCCAGCAGTTTCTTGGCGGGGCGAAGGGACTTTGAAGCTTTCTTT	CASSFLAGRRDFEAFF
TRBJ1-5	TRBV27	-	-	TGTGCCAGCAGTTTAGACAGGACCCCGGTTGGGCCCCAGCATTTT	CASSLDRTPVGPQHF
TRBJ1-4	TRBV20-1	-	-	TGCAGTGGTCATACTAATGAAAAACTGTTTTTT	CSGHTNEKLFF
TRBJ2-1	TRBV6-1	-	-	TGTGCCAGCAGTGCCAGTGGGCTTCCTGCCTACAATGAGCAGTTCTTC	CASSASGLPAYNEQFF
TRBJ2-1	TRBV7-8	-	-	TGTGCCAGCAGCCAACAGGGTTACAATGAGCAGTTCTTC	CASSQQGYNEQFF
TRBJ2-2	TRBV28	few	TRBD2	TGTGCCAGCGGATACGGACTAGCAGACAACACCGGGGAGCTGTTTTTT	CASGYGLADNTGELFF
TRBJ2-1	TRBV20-1	-	TRBD2	TGCAGTGCTAGTGTCGGGAGGGATGAGCAGTTCTTC	CSASVGRDEQFF
TRBJ1-1	TRBV7-9	-	-	TGTGCCAGCAGCTTAAATTTTGGCGGGGAAGCTTTCTTT	CASSLNFGGEAFF
TRBJ2-5	TRBV3-1/TRBV3-2	-	TRBD1	TGTGCCAGCAGCCAAGGGTTACGGACAGGGGGCTTTGAGACCCAGTACTTC	CASSQGLRTGGFETQYF
TRBJ1-2	TRBV28	few	-	TGTGCCAGCAGTTTGCGCCTCTATGGCTACACCTTC	CASSLRLYGYTF
TRBJ1-6	TRBV25-1	-	-	TGTGCCAGCTCTGATGCAGGGCAAACCAATTCACCCCTCCACTTT	CASSDAGQTNSPLHF
TRBJ1-6	TRBV18	-	-	TGTGCCAGCTCACCACCGAACAGGGTTGGTAATTCACCCCTCCACTTT	CASSPPNRVGNSPLHF
TRBJ1-4	TRBV18	-	-	TGTGCCAGCTCCCCGGAGAGTGAAAAACTGTTTTTT	CASSPESEKLFF
TRBJ1-6	TRBV4-2	few	-	TGTGCCAGCAGCCAAGATATCCAGTATTCACCCCTCCACTTT	CASSQDIQYSPLHF
TRBJ2-3	TRBV19	-	-	TGTGCCAGTACCCCGGGAAACACAGATACGCAGTATTTT	CASTPGNTDTQYF
TRBJ2-3	TRBV18	few	-	TGTGCCAGCTCACCAAACCGACAGTCCACAGATACGCAGTATTTT	CASSPNRQSTDTQYF
TRBJ2-1	TRBV24-1	-	TRBD2	TGTGCCACCAGCGGGGGGGGCCTCGATGAGCAGTTCTTC	CATSGGGLDEQFF
TRBJ2-1	TRBV5-5	-	-	TGTGCCAGCAGCTCGTGGAGCTCCTACAATGAGCAGTTCTTC	CASSSWSSYNEQFF
TRBJ1-5	TRBV28	-	TRBD1	TGTGCCAGCAGTATGGGACAGGGGTATAGCAATCAGCCCCAGCATTTT	CASSMGQGYSNQPQHF
TRBJ1-2	TRBV5-1	-	-	TGCGCCAGCAGCCGGGGGGAATACTCAAGCTATGGCTACACCTTC	CASSRGEYSSYGYTF
TRBJ1-4	TRBV15	once	TRBD1	TGTGCCACCAGCAGAGATCCACAGGGGGTGCAAGAACTGTTTTTT	CATSRDPQGVQELFF
TRBJ2-7	TRBV2	-	-	TGTGCCAGCAGTGTTCAATCGACACAGGTTAACTTACGTGAGCAGTACTTC	CASSVQSTQVNLREQYF
TRBJ1-1	TRBV2	-	-	TGTGCCAGCAGTGACCAGGAGAACACTGAAGCTTTCTTT	CASSDQENTEAFF
TRBJ1-2	TRBV30	-	TRBD1	TGTGCCTGGACGGGACAGGGCTATGGCTACACCTTC	CAWTGQGYGYTF
TRBJ2-3	TRBV5-1	-	TRBD2	TGCGCCAGCAGCTTGTTGGCGGGGGTCACGCGGGATACGCAGTATTTT	CASSLLAGVTRDTQYF
TRBJ1-1	TRBV6-5	-	-	TGTGCCAGTCGGACAGTCTTGAACACTGAAGCTTTCTTT	CASRTVLNTEAFF
TRBJ1-1	TRBV19	-	TRBD1	TGTGCCAGTAGTGACAGGGGTTTCACTGAAGCTTTCTTT	CASSDRGFTEAFF
TRBJ2-5	TRBV7-9	-	TRBD2	TGTGCCAGCAGCACGGTGGGGAGACCGGGACTAGAGTGGGATTGGGGCAAGACCCAGTACTTC	CASSTVGRPGLEWDWGKTQYF
TRBJ1-1	TRBV5-1	-	-	TGCGCCAGCAGCCTCAGTGTGTCTACTGAAGCTTTCTTT	CASSLSVSTEAFF
TRBJ2-3	TRBV5-1	-	-	TGCGCCAGCAACACAGGGTCCACAGATACGCAGTATTTT	CASNTGSTDTQYF
TRBJ1-2	TRBV29-1	-	-	TGCAGCGTTGATCCCAGGGGCACTACCAGTCGCTACACCTTC	CSVDPRGTTSRYTF
TRBJ2-3	TRBV30	-	-	TGTGCCTGGAGTACGGGCAGGGAAACAGATACGCAGTATTTT	CAWSTGRETDTQYF
TRBJ1-6	TRBV20-1	-	-	TGCAGTGCTAGTTCGGGAGGGGATTCACCCCTCCACTTT	CSASSGGDSPLHF
TRBJ1-6	TRBV10-1	few	-	TGCGCCAGCAGTGAAACAGGGACTAATTCACCCCTCCACTTT	CASSETGTNSPLHF
TRBJ2-2	TRBV5-1	-	TRBD2	TGCGCCAGCAGCAGCGGGAAGGGGACCGGGGAGCTGTTTTTT	CASSSGKGTGELFF